This T cell receptor (beta chain) was retrieved from a study of type 1 and type 2 diabetes patients. Study-level results: Some expanded clones seen only in T1D might occur in additional T2D or control samples.

This clonotype appeared a few times. Its antigen is not known. Amplification started from genomic DNA. Multiplex PCR with 30 forward and 13 reverse primers amplified the TCR beta CDR3. MiXCR, run by TCRdb on the multiplex PCR reads, gives a single entry per CDR3 protein. The top ten hold roughly an eighth of the sample, which has some 250,000 distinct CDR3 sequences, 45% to 60% seen once. Unmatched junction bases numbered 11, after V lost 5 bases and J lost 5 bases. In germline, CDR1 is SGHTA, CDR2 FQGNSA. This CDR3 region has 16 residues. V is TRBV7-2 and J is TRBJ2-5; 10 bases are a match to TRBD2. Sequencing input: peripheral blood mononuclear cells (PBMCs). The receptor was isolated from a man aged 18-30 years with type 2 diabetes. The CDR3, as DNA: TGTGCCAGCAGCGACGTAGCGGGGGGTATATTGGAGACCCAGTACTTC. Translation gives CASSDVAGGILETQYF.